These T cell receptor beta chains were read from a single sample in a study of blood T cell repertoires in COVID-19. The table came from immunoSEQ multiplex PCR; TCRdb's copy has only in-frame clones and leaves some out. The sample lists around 300,000 clones; approximately 86% were seen once. The sequencing sample was made of peripheral blood. The receptors were gathered from a woman aged 70-85 years with COVID-19, enrolled during active disease. Each CDR3 is given with its conserved first and last residue. The D gene is left open where the match is weak. Clone size is shown for a subset of rows, as once, few, many or a class of expanded clone.

D	size	V	J	CDR3	DNA
TRBD1	once	TRBV5-6	TRBJ2-5	CASSYGPTGGQETQYF	TGTGCCAGCAGCTACGGACCGACAGGGGGGCAAGAGACCCAGTACTTC
TRBD1	-	TRBV9	TRBJ2-4	CASSVALKDRVKNIQYF	TGTGCCAGCAGCGTAGCGCTGAAGGACAGGGTGAAAAACATTCAGTACTTC
-	-	TRBV27	TRBJ2-3	CASSPDFRGDTQYF	TGTGCCAGCAGTCCCGACTTCAGAGGAGATACGCAGTATTTT
TRBD1	-	TRBV24-1	TRBJ2-7	CATSDGDRDRYF	TGTGCCACCAGTGATGGGGACAGGGACCGGTACTTC
-	-	TRBV24-1	TRBJ1-2	CATSDGGWYGYTF	TGTGCCACCAGTGACGGGGGTTGGTATGGCTACACCTTC
-	-	TRBV12-2	TRBJ1-1	CASRLPQGTLTEAFF	TGTGCAAGTCGCTTACCTCAGGGAACTCTCACTGAAGCTTTCTTT
TRBD1	-	TRBV5-6	TRBJ1-2	CASSLAYVGTGYGYTF	TGTGCCAGCAGCTTGGCCTATGTCGGGACAGGGTATGGCTACACCTTC
TRBD1	-	TRBV11-3	TRBJ2-2	CASSLGQGETGELFF	TGTGCCAGCAGTTTAGGACAGGGTGAGACCGGGGAGCTGTTTTTT
TRBD1	-	TRBV27	TRBJ1-1	CASRRGHGVTEAFF	TGTGCCAGCAGGAGGGGGCACGGTGTTACTGAAGCTTTCTTT
TRBD1	-	TRBV19	TRBJ1-4	CASSIRDRNNEKLFF	TGTGCCAGTAGTATCCGGGACAGGAATAATGAAAAACTGTTTTTT
-	once	TRBV11-2	TRBJ1-1	CASSFWGPSEAFF	TGTGCCAGCAGCTTTTGGGGGCCGTCGGAAGCTTTCTTT
TRBD2	-	TRBV4-1	TRBJ2-4	CASSQEWGSGGDIQYF	TGCGCCAGCAGCCAAGAGTGGGGTAGCGGGGGTGACATTCAGTACTTC
TRBD1	few	TRBV24-1	TRBJ1-1	CATSDPKTGSTEAFF	TGTGCCACCAGTGATCCCAAGACAGGGTCAACTGAAGCTTTCTTT
TRBD2	few	TRBV29-1	TRBJ2-3	CSVLFIPGLAGGRLTDTQYF	TGCAGCGTTCTGTTCATCCCGGGACTAGCGGGGGGGCGGTTAACAGATACGCAGTATTTT
-	-	TRBV10-3	TRBJ2-4	CAIMAGGKNIQYF	TGTGCCATCATGGCAGGGGGGAAAAACATTCAGTACTTC
-	-	TRBV5-1	TRBJ1-1	CASSLGEGAEAFF	TGCGCCAGCAGCTTGGGGGAAGGGGCTGAAGCTTTCTTT
TRBD1	-	TRBV7-2	TRBJ2-5	CASSWDRVETQYF	TGTGCCAGCAGCTGGGACAGGGTCGAGACCCAGTACTTC
-	once	TRBV7-2	TRBJ2-1	CASSLPMGAGESSYNEQFF	TGTGCCAGCAGCTTACCCATGGGGGCGGGGGAGAGCTCCTACAATGAGCAGTTCTTC
TRBD1	-	TRBV7-9	TRBJ2-2	CASSPPGQASTGELFF	TGTGCCAGCAGCCCCCCCGGACAGGCAAGCACCGGGGAGCTGTTTTTT
-	-	TRBV6-5	TRBJ2-7	CASARAETYEQYF	TGTGCCAGCGCCAGGGCGGAAACCTACGAGCAGTACTTC
-	few	TRBV21-1	TRBJ2-5	CASSNRVGDNETQYF	TGTGCCAGCAGCAACCGGGTAGGGGACAACGAGACCCAGTACTTC
-	-	TRBV24-1	TRBJ2-7	CATSDASGVGAYEQYF	TGTGCCACCAGTGATGCGTCTGGAGTAGGGGCATACGAGCAGTACTTC
-	-	TRBV2	TRBJ1-4	CASSPDTGVEKLFF	TGTGCCAGCAGCCCTGACACTGGTGTTGAAAAACTGTTTTTT
-	-	TRBV29-1	TRBJ2-3	CSVEEGGDTQYF	TGCAGCGTTGAGGAGGGGGGGGATACGCAGTATTTT
-	-	TRBV24-1	TRBJ1-5	CATSEPGSNQPQHF	TGTGCCACCAGTGAGCCAGGGAGCAATCAGCCCCAGCATTTT
-	-	TRBV27	TRBJ1-1	CASARDRRSRAFF	TGTGCCAGCGCAAGAGACAGGCGTTCCAGAGCTTTCTTT
-	-	TRBV28	TRBJ1-5	CASSLFQGNQPQHF	TGTGCCAGCAGTTTATTCCAGGGGAATCAGCCCCAGCATTTT
-	-	TRBV5-8	TRBJ1-1	CASSPWTGNTEAFF	TGTGCCAGCAGCCCCTGGACTGGGAACACTGAAGCTTTCTTT
-	-	TRBV11-2	TRBJ1-4	CASTAYKRVGEKLFF	TGTGCCAGCACCGCTTATAAGCGGGTGGGTGAAAAACTGTTTTTT
TRBD2	-	TRBV15	TRBJ2-5	CATSKAGGIETQYF	TGTGCCACCAGCAAAGCGGGGGGTATAGAGACCCAGTACTTC
TRBD1	once	TRBV5-1	TRBJ1-2	CASSFDRAGYTF	TGCGCCAGCAGCTTTGACAGGGCGGGCTACACCTTC
-	-	TRBV7-9	TRBJ1-6	CASSPQVRVESPLHF	TGTGCCAGCAGCCCCCAAGTCAGGGTAGAGTCACCCCTCCACTTT
-	-	TRBV7-9	TRBJ1-1	CASSLVGPGRTEAFF	TGTGCCAGCAGCTTAGTAGGGCCAGGGAGGACTGAAGCTTTCTTT
TRBD2	-	TRBV5-6	TRBJ2-5	CASTLGGRETQYF	TGTGCCAGCACCCTGGGAGGGCGCGAGACCCAGTACTTC
-	-	TRBV6-6	TRBJ1-1	CASSQLNTEAFF	TGTGCCAGCAGCCAATTGAACACTGAAGCTTTCTTT
TRBD1	-	TRBV7-2	TRBJ2-7	CASSLGQGRYEQYF	TGTGCCAGCAGCCTAGGACAGGGGAGGTACGAGCAGTACTTC
-	-	TRBV12-3/TRBV12-4	TRBJ2-3	CASSRGTDTQYF	TGTGCCAGCAGCCGAGGGACAGATACGCAGTATTTT
TRBD1	few	TRBV29-1	TRBJ2-2	CSVIPGTGNGGELFF	TGCAGCGTTATACCCGGGACAGGAAACGGGGGGGAGCTGTTTTTT
-	-	TRBV10-1	TRBJ1-3	CASSESQGLGNTIYF	TGCGCCAGCAGTGAGTCCCAGGGGCTTGGAAACACCATATATTTT
TRBD1	once	TRBV7-9	TRBJ1-1	CASSPPGQGIQAFF	TGTGCCAGCAGCCCGCCGGGACAGGGAATTCAAGCTTTCTTT
TRBD1	-	TRBV29-1	TRBJ1-5	CSVTGQGEQPQHF	TGCAGCGTCACGGGACAGGGGGAACAGCCCCAGCATTTT
TRBD2	-	TRBV27	TRBJ2-4	CASSPLGPGLAGDRIAKNIQYF	TGTGCCAGCAGTCCCCTAGGCCCGGGACTAGCGGGGGACCGAATAGCCAAAAACATTCAGTACTTC
TRBD1	-	TRBV10-2	TRBJ1-1	CASSGQGNTEAFF	TGCGCCAGCAGTGGACAGGGTAACACTGAAGCTTTCTTT
TRBD1	-	TRBV14	TRBJ1-6	CATRGTGYSPLHF	TGTGCCACCAGGGGGACAGGGTATTCACCCCTCCACTTT
-	-	TRBV4-3	TRBJ1-5	CASSQDWGQKVNQPQHF	TGCGCCAGCAGCCAAGACTGGGGACAAAAAGTTAATCAGCCCCAGCATTTT
TRBD2	-	TRBV9	TRBJ2-1	CASSVDGGGARNEQFF	TGTGCCAGCAGCGTAGACGGCGGGGGGGCGAGAAATGAGCAGTTCTTC
-	-	TRBV29-1	TRBJ2-7	CSVVSGTLIYEQYF	TGCAGCGTTGTATCCGGGACACTCATCTACGAGCAGTACTTC